This T cell receptor beta chain was found in a study of blood T cell repertoires in COVID-19. Study at large: From T cells, B-cell-depleted T cells, or PBMCs came the material, which was cDNA or gDNA.

In the original workflow: Amplification with reference gene primers provided the estimates of nucleated cell counts. The method was immunoSEQ multiplex PCR; TCRdb's version includes in-frame clones alone and lacks a portion of them. For V, J and clone size, that table is used; D and trimming come from the DNA. This repertoire shows under 300,000 clones, 70% to 90% found once; its top ten account for around 10%. This CDR3 is 14 amino acids long. Germline V lookup: CDR1 WNHNN, CDR2 SYGVQD (reference sequence). Trimming pared 6 bases from V and 6 bases from J, leaving 14 bases between. The sequence was collected from a woman aged 70-85 years with acute or convalescent COVID-19. The sample consisted of peripheral blood. The V gene is TRBV10-1, the J gene TRBJ2-2; TRBD1 might be the D (6 bases). The CDR3 protein is CASSPFQGSGELFF. As DNA, the CDR3 is TGCGCCAGCAGCCCATTTCAGGGGTCCGGGGAGCTGTTTTTT.